These 22 T cell receptor beta chains were sequenced from one sample in a study of beta chain features in type 1 diabetes. The entirety of the isolated RNA underwent reverse transcription, so expressed TCRB transcripts were sequenced. The table came from immunoSEQ multiplex PCR; TCRdb's copy has only in-frame clones and leaves some out. The data contain around 250,000 clones, over 12% of them singletons. Input material: naive CD4+ T cells from blood. The receptors stem from a woman in her forties in good health.

The table lists this clone with a few counts. The chain is built from TRBV18 and TRBJ2-1; no firm D call. V was trimmed by 3 bases and J by 0 bases, leaving 12 bases between them. CDR1 and CDR2 (germline): KGHSH, LQKENI. The CDR3 covers 16 residues. The CDR3 sequence: CASSPFRVSSYNEQFF. The CDR3 DNA sequence: TGTGCCAGCTCACCGTTCCGGGTATCCTCCTACAATGAGCAGTTCTTC. The full variable domain, its missing parts supplied by reference TRBV18 and TRBJ2-1, is NAGVMQNPRHLVRRRGQEARLRCSPMKGHSHVYWYRQLPEEGLKFMVYLQKENIIDESGMPKERFSAEFPKEGPSILRIQQVVRGDSAAYFCASSPFRVSSYNEQFFGPGTRLTVL.

This clone was counted between two and nine times. The V gene is TRBV7-2, the J gene TRBJ1-4, with TRBD1 matching over 7 bases. This CDR3 spans 15 amino acids. The V gene end was trimmed by 2 bases and the J gene end by 8 bases; junction bases not matched to a gene: 8. Germline lookup yields CDR1 SGHTA and CDR2 FQGNSA. This CDR3 reads CASSLQGGINEKLFF. The CDR3 coding sequence is TGTGCCAGCAGCTTACAAGGGGGCATAAACGAAAAACTGTTTTTT.

The chain carries TRBV7-2 and TRBJ2-2; 9 bases align to TRBD2. The CDR3 runs 14 residues. The germline CDR1 and CDR2 sequences are SGHTA and FQGNSA. The trim removed 4 bases at V and 6 bases at J, leaving 3 bases unmatched. The CDR3 region has the DNA TGTGCCAGCAGCTGGGGACTAGCCGCCGGGGAGCTGTTTTTT. This sequence encodes CASSWGLAAGELFF.

The CDR3 DNA reads as TGTGCCAGCAGCTTATGGGGGGATTACTATGGCTACACCTTC. It codes for CASSLWGDYYGYTF. The V call is TRBV13, the J call TRBJ1-2; TRBD1 might be the D (5 bases). With 2 bases removed from V and 3 bases from J, the gap between germline ends came to 10 bases. Germline CDR1 and CDR2: PRHDT and FYEKMQ (reference sequence). The CDR3 is made up of 14 amino acids.

This clone was found a few times. In the same sample, other DNA sequences code for this CDR3. The rearrangement joins TRBV18 to TRBJ1-2; D is possibly TRBD1 (5 bases). This CDR3 contains 13 residues. Germline V gives CDR1 KGHSH, CDR2 LQKENI. The ends were cut back, 4 bases at V and 1 base at J, with 7 bases in the middle. In nucleotides, the CDR3 is TGTGCCAGCTCACTCGACAGTAACTATGGCTACACCTTC. It is translated as CASSLDSNYGYTF.

This clone came up a few times. The chain joins TRBV10-3 to TRBJ1-2; 9 bases line up with TRBD1. Germline V lookup: CDR1 ENHRY, CDR2 SYGVKD. J was trimmed by 0 bases and V by 6 bases; bases with no gene match: 11. The CDR3 has 17 residues. CDR3 sequence reads: CAIRKIQGANANYGYTF. DNA for the CDR3: TGTGCCATCAGGAAAATACAGGGGGCGAATGCTAACTATGGCTACACCTTC.

This chain joins TRBV5-1 and TRBJ1-4; the D gene is possibly TRBD1 (5 bases). CDR3 length: 15 residues. The V gene's germline CDR1 is SGHRS and CDR2 YFSETQ. V dropped 2 bases and J dropped 8 bases, with 16 bases sitting between them. Here the CDR3 DNA reads TGCGCCAGCAGCTTTTCGGGGGACGTATGGGAAAAACTGTTTTTT. Protein product: CASSFSGDVWEKLFF. Together with reference TRBV5-1 and TRBJ1-4, the CDR3 gives the full variable domain: KAGVTQTPRYLIKTRGQQVTLSCSPISGHRSVSWYQQTPGQGLQFLFEYFSETQRNKGNFPGRFSGRQFSNSRSEMNVSTLELGDSALYLCASSFSGDVWEKLFFGSGTQLSVL.

The chain combines TRBV9 with TRBJ2-7; 14 bases align to TRBD2. V was clipped by 4 bases and J by 10 bases; unmatched bases: 10. The CDR3 runs 15 residues. The germline gives CDR1 SGDLS, CDR2 YYNGEE. CDR3 region: CASSKGTSGGIYQYF. The CDR3 DNA follows: TGTGCCAGCAGCAAAGGGACTAGCGGGGGAATTTATCAGTACTTC. The whole variable domain, filled in from reference TRBV9 and TRBJ2-7, reads DSGVTQTPKHLITATGQRVTLRCSPRSGDLSVYWYQQSLDQGLQFLIQYYNGEERAKGNILERFSAQQFPDLHSELNLSSLELGDSALYFCASSKGTSGGIYQYFGPGTRLTVT.

The gene calls are TRBV18 and TRBJ2-5, with D possibly TRBD1 on 5 matching bases. The CDR3 is made up of 14 amino acids. V lost 0 bases and J 3 bases, leaving 8 bases between the germline ends. Germline V lookup: CDR1 KGHSH, CDR2 LQKENI. CDR3 sequence (DNA): TGTGCCAGCTCACCACCGGTAGGGGAAGAGACCCAGTACTTC. Residues: CASSPPVGEETQYF.

In its sample, this clone was seen a few times. The V and J genes are TRBV18 and TRBJ2-7, with a weak D call TRBD2 (5 bases). V lost 4 bases and J 6 bases, leaving 13 bases between the germline ends. The CDR3 sequence is 13 residues long. Looked up from germline, CDR1 is KGHSH and CDR2 is LQKENI. CDR3: CASSLKAAVEQYF. The CDR3 nucleotides are TGTGCCAGCTCACTAAAAGCGGCAGTCGAGCAGTACTTC.

This clone was seen a handful of times. This chain uses TRBV5-1 with TRBJ2-5; 8 positions match TRBD2. Germline V gene data show CDR1 as SGHRS and CDR2 as YFSETQ. The CDR3 spans 15 residues. With 5 bases clipped from V and 5 bases from J, the junction kept 11 bases outside the gene matches. CDR3 region: CASSYLTSARETQYF. The CDR3 DNA reads as TGCGCCAGCAGTTACCTGACTAGCGCCCGGGAGACCCAGTACTTC.

This clone has more than one count but fewer than ten. This chain uses TRBV19 with TRBJ2-1; a possible D gene is TRBD1 (6 bases). The CDR3 extends over 15 amino acids. V was shortened by 4 bases and J by 3 bases, with 13 bases between the two germline ends. Germline V gives CDR1 LNHDA, CDR2 SQIVND (reference sequence). CDR3 nucleotides: TGTGCCAGTAGTACCACAGGGCCCAACTACAATGAGCAGTTCTTC. It yields the protein CASSTTGPNYNEQFF.

The chain links TRBV11-2 to TRBJ2-2; 7 bases are a match to TRBD2. This CDR3 region has 15 residues. Trimming at V came to 1 base and at J to 4 bases, leaving 3 bases not matched to a gene. Germline CDR1 reads SGHAT; CDR2 reads FQNNGV. CDR3: CASSLGSGGTGELFF. CDR3 coding DNA: TGTGCCAGCAGCTTAGGGTCGGGAGGCACCGGGGAGCTGTTTTTT.

This clone was detected a few times. The rearrangement joins TRBV27 to TRBJ2-1, with 9 bases lining up with TRBD1. Germline-derived CDR1 and CDR2 are MNHEY and SMNVEV (reference sequence). J gave up 6 bases and V 5 bases, and 5 bases lay outside the gene matches. The CDR3 has 14 residues. The CDR3 is CASSRDRAVNEQFF. CDR3 sequence (DNA): TGTGCCAGCAGTCGGGACAGGGCCGTCAATGAGCAGTTCTTC.

The chain uses TRBV19 and TRBJ1-2; D possibly corresponds to TRBD1 (6 bases). This CDR3 region has 17 residues. The V gene lost 8 bases and the J gene lost 0 bases, with 22 bases spanning the gap. Germline CDR1 is LNHDA and CDR2 is SQIVND (reference sequence). CDR3 sequence reads: CASYPLKGGGSNYGYTF. The CDR3 nucleotides are TGTGCCAGTTACCCCCTAAAGGGCGGGGGCTCTAACTATGGCTACACCTTC.

CDR3 sequence reads: CASSSPGTGNQETQYF. The CDR3 nucleotides are TGTGCCAGCAGCTCGCCCGGGACAGGGAACCAAGAGACCCAGTACTTC. V is TRBV5-4 and J is TRBJ2-5; TRBD1 matches 9 bases. The CDR3 is 16 residues long. V was pared by 3 bases and J by 0 bases, with 6 bases of the junction left unmatched. Germline V lookup: CDR1 SGHNT, CDR2 YYREEE (reference sequence).

The chain recombines TRBV18 with TRBJ1-1; possible D gene TRBD1, 6 bases. The length of the CDR3 is 15 residues. The germline gives CDR1 KGHSH, CDR2 LQKENI. V gave up 3 bases and J gave up 11 bases, with 22 bases separating them. The CDR3 region is CASSPFRDTHREAFF. The DNA for the CDR3 is TGTGCCAGCTCACCGTTCCGGGACACTCATAGGGAGGCTTTCTTT.

This clone turned up a few times. CDR3 bases: TGTGCCAGCCGGAGGGGGACAGACTCAGATACGCAGTATTTT. Protein: CASRRGTDSDTQYF. This chain joins TRBV18 and TRBJ2-3; perhaps TRBD1 as D (7 bases). Germline loops: CDR1 KGHSH, CDR2 LQKENI. The V and J ends lost 8 bases and 4 bases respectively, with 16 bases between them. This CDR3 region has 14 residues.

This clone has more than one count but fewer than ten. The chain has TRBV11-2 and TRBJ1-6; 8 positions match TRBD1. V gave up 6 bases and J gave up 6 bases; unmatched junction bases: 10. Germline-derived CDR1 and CDR2 are SGHAT and FQNNGV. This CDR3 has 16 residues. The CDR3 protein is CASRTLAGGLNSPLHF. CDR3 bases: TGTGCCAGCAGGACCCTCGCAGGGGGCCTTAATTCACCCCTCCACTTT.

The chain links TRBV12-5 to TRBJ2-6; 7 bases match TRBD1. The CDR3 spans 18 residues. With V trimmed by 3 bases and J by 4 bases, 12 bases remained unmatched. CDR1 and CDR2 (germline): LGHNT, FRNRAP. The CDR3 region has the DNA TGTGCTAGTGGTTTAATTATAGGGGGCGCGACCGGGGCCAACGTCCTGACTTTC. Its translation is CASGLIIGGATGANVLTF. Full variable domain (outside the CDR3, taken from reference TRBV12-5 and TRBJ2-6): DARVTQTPRHKVTEMGQEVTMRCQPILGHNTVFWYRQTMMQGLELLAYFRNRAPLDDSGMPKDRFSAEMPDATLATLKIQPSEPRDSAVYFCASGLIIGGATGANVLTFGAGSRLTVL.

V and J are TRBV18 and TRBJ2-3; 10 nucleotides align to TRBD1. Per the germline V gene, CDR1 is KGHSH and CDR2 is LQKENI. This CDR3 is built from 15 residues. With V trimmed by 4 bases and J by 2 bases, 3 bases remained unmatched. CDR3 bases: TGTGCCAGCTCACGGACAGGGGGGTCCACAGATACGCAGTATTTT. It translates to CASSRTGGSTDTQYF.

The rearrangement links TRBV7-2 to TRBJ1-5; 9 nucleotides agree with TRBD1. The CDR3 length is 17 residues. The junction had 7 bases not matched to a gene; V was cut back by 0 bases and J by 4 bases. CDR1 is SGHTA, CDR2 FQGNSA, per germline. The CDR3, as DNA: TGTGCCAGCAGCTTAGCGCCGGACAGGGGACGAAATCAGCCCCAGCATTTT. Protein: CASSLAPDRGRNQPQHF.